This TCR beta chain stems from a study of radiation and T cells in renal cell carcinoma. Study findings and constraints: From baseline, blood top tumor clonotypes peaked at 2 weeks post-radiation.

Libraries were prepared by immunoSEQ multiplex PCR; TCRdb keeps only in-frame clonotypes and omits some of them. The sample holds 140,000 or so clones, 65% to 90% seen once. The CDR3 is made up of 13 amino acids. V lost 5 bases and J 5 bases, leaving 12 bases between the germline ends. Germline lookup yields CDR1 MNHEY and CDR2 SMNVEV (reference sequence). Time point reported: blood 4 weeks post-SBRT, at nephrectomy. Regarding treatment: 15 Gy SBRT to primary tumor, nephrectomy 4 weeks later. Nephrectomy followed 15 Gy stereotactic body radiation by 4 weeks. Clear cell pathology was present in this patient's renal cell carcinoma. This clone has a count of ten or more. Its antigen remains unidentified.

The chain joins TRBV27 to TRBJ2-5; perhaps TRBD2 as D (5 bases). The clonotype comes from a woman aged 45-59 years with renal cell carcinoma. The sample in question was blood, obtained from a patient whose treatment included radiotherapy and nephrectomy. The CDR3 DNA reads TGTGCCAGCAGTCGGCGGGTTTCGGAGACCCAGTACTTC. Its protein product is CASSRRVSETQYF.